This TCR beta chain stems from a study of blood T cell repertoires in COVID-19. Some clones are missing from TCRdb's copy, which holds only in-frame ones; the method was immunoSEQ multiplex PCR. The data hold about 50,000 clones, with more than 85% observed a single time. The CDR3 runs 15 residues. CDR1 is SGDLS and CDR2 is YYNGEE in the germline V gene. The junction had 2 bases not matched to a gene; V was cut back by 0 bases and J by 2 bases. The chain links TRBV9 to TRBJ1-5; 7 nucleotides agree with TRBD1. Material for sequencing was peripheral blood. This receptor was taken from a man between 50 and 59 years old with active COVID-19. CDR3 sequence reads: CASSVGGQGNQPQHF. CDR3 bases: TGTGCCAGCAGCGTAGGCGGACAGGGCAATCAGCCCCAGCATTTT. The complete variable domain, with remaining parts taken from reference TRBV9 and TRBJ1-5, reads DSGVTQTPKHLITATGQRVTLRCSPRSGDLSVYWYQQSLDQGLQFLIQYYNGEERAKGNILERFSAQQFPDLHSELNLSSLELGDSALYFCASSVGGQGNQPQHFGDGTRLSIL.